This is a list of T cell receptor beta chains from one sample in a study of quantifying T cell responses using KT2 cells. TCRdb independently ran MiXCR on the UMI-ligation and nested PCR reads; one entry per CDR3 protein. The repertoire holds fewer than 40,000 distinct CDR3 sequences, roughly 8% seen once, with around 16% in the top ten. Sequencing was carried out using PBMCs spiked with cells of the T cell clone KT2. These receptors were taken from a human donor. The conserved cysteine and the conserved F or W are not part of the CDR3 here.

TRBV5-1	TRBJ2-3	ASSLRRVTDTQY
TRBV20-1	TRBJ2-3	SARDDQLTYTQY
TRBV2	TRBJ1-5	ASSDRPGGNQPQH
TRBV12-3/TRBV12-4	TRBJ2-7	ASSLRQGAYEQY
TRBV5-1	TRBJ2-3	ASSPGDSTDTQY
TRBV7-1	TRBJ1-1	ASSLSRTNMNTEAF
TRBV6-5	TRBJ2-7	ASSPRVLAEQY
TRBV21-1	TRBJ2-1	ASSKPRQESYSEQF
TRBV3-1	TRBJ2-7	ASSQDLSTPTYEQY
TRBV29-1	TRBJ2-1	SVLRARGRNEQF
TRBV20-1	TRBJ2-7	SARTSGTIYEQY
TRBV30	TRBJ1-1	AWSVISFEVLNTEAF
TRBV4-1	TRBJ2-3	ASSPSISGGATDTQY
TRBV20-1	TRBJ1-5	SARDPARGIAGQPQH
TRBV7-2	TRBJ2-2	ASSVSSGANTGELF
TRBV7-9	TRBJ2-3	ASSFASGADTQY
TRBV3-1	TRBJ1-2	ASSHGAQYYGYT
TRBV12-3/TRBV12-4	TRBJ2-1	ASSRYRSQNEQF
TRBV9	TRBJ2-1	ASSAGTGDEQF
TRBV25-1	TRBJ2-7	ASSLRGSKRGEQY
TRBV6-2/TRBV6-3	TRBJ2-1	ASSRGGQYNEQF
TRBV7-3	TRBJ2-7	ASSLGSPSYEQY
TRBV14	TRBJ2-1	ASSQDQWQYNEQF
TRBV12-3/TRBV12-4	TRBJ1-4	ASSPQGPSV
TRBV12-3/TRBV12-4	TRBJ1-1	ASTRQGPNTEAF
TRBV7-2	TRBJ1-5	ASSYDKNQPQH
TRBV12-3/TRBV12-4	TRBJ2-1	ASSLGGRNEQF
TRBV4-3	TRBJ1-1	ASSQDRRTEAF